The sequence of this T cell receptor beta chain was determined in a study of radiotherapy plus CTLA-4 blockade in lung cancer. Study background: The study recorded objective responses in around 18% of patients and disease control in 31%. Study-level results: Among blood TCR repertoires after radiotherapy plus ipilimumab, tumor-derived clones expanded.

With respect to this clone: As yet, its antigen is unknown.

CDR3 length: 19 residues. Germline V lookup: CDR1 SEHNR, CDR2 FQNEAQ (reference sequence). V lost 1 base, J lost 0 bases, and 15 bases stayed unmatched. Some clones are missing from TCRdb's copy, which holds only in-frame ones; the method was immunoSEQ multiplex PCR. The data show 71,000 or so clones, around 86% seen once. The chain carries TRBV7-9 and TRBJ2-7; 7 bases line up with TRBD1. This TCR came from a human donor with non-small cell lung cancer who had stable disease on radiotherapy plus ipilimumab. Sequenced material: peripheral blood, taken from a patient treated with radiotherapy plus ipilimumab. CDR3 bases: TGTGCCAGCAGCTTAGGAGCACCGGACAGGTCTTTTTTCTCCTACGAGCAGTACTTC. Translating it yields CASSLGAPDRSFFSYEQYF. The whole variable domain, filled in from reference TRBV7-9 and TRBJ2-7, reads DTGVSQNPRHKITKRGQNVTFRCDPISEHNRLYWYRQTLGQGPEFLTYFQNEAQLEKSRLLSDRFSAERPKGSFSTLEIQRTEQGDSAMYLCASSLGAPDRSFFSYEQYFGPGTRLTVT.